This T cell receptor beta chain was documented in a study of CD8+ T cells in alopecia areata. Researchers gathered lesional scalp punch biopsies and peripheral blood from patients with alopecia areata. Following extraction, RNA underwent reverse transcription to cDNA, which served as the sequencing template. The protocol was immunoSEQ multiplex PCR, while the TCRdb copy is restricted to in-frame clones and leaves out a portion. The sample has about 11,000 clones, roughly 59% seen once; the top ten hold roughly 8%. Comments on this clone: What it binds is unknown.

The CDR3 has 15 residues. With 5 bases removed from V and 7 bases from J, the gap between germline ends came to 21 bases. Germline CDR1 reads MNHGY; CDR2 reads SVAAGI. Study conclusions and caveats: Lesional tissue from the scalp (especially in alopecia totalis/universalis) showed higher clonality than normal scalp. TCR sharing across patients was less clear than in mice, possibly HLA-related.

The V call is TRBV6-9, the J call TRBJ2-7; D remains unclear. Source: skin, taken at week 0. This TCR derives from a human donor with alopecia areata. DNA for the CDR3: TGTGCCAGCAGTACCGGCACTCTGGGATCTGGGGAGCAGTACTTC. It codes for CASSTGTLGSGEQYF.